Described below is a single T cell receptor (beta chain) sequence and its context. TCRdb's table, derived via immunoSEQ multiplex PCR, lists solely in-frame clones and lacks some. Of some 520,000 clones in the sample, approximately 89% were seen once. The source of the sample is a study of blood T cell repertoires in COVID-19. Study-level background: There were acute and convalescent COVID-19 samples, and they came from the United States, Italy and Spain.

CDR3 length equals 15 residues. Germline V gives CDR1 LGHDT, CDR2 YNNKEL (reference sequence). V dropped 1 base and J dropped 8; count of bases not matched to a gene: 5. The source material was peripheral blood. This receptor was identified in a man aged 18 to 35 with COVID-19, enrolled during active disease. This chain joins TRBV3-1 (or the pseudogene TRBV3-2) and TRBJ2-1; 10 bases map to TRBD2. Written as DNA, the CDR3 is TGTGCCAGCAGCCAAGGCCTAGCGGGAGTTGATGAGCAGTTCTTC. This gives the protein CASSQGLAGVDEQFF.